The text below deals with one T cell receptor (beta chain). This CDR3 contains 10 residues. The sample comes from a study of blood T cell repertoires in COVID-19. Per the study methods: Nucleated cell number was recorded as an estimate derived from reference gene primer amplification. Sequencing was performed with immunoSEQ multiplex PCR; in TCRdb, only in-frame clones are kept and a portion is missing. The V and J calls and clone size are taken from that table; D and trimming were inferred from the DNA. The sample holds 25,000 or so clones, 80% to 90% seen once. This chain joins TRBV21-1 and TRBJ2-7; the table's TRBD1 call for D was not verified on the DNA. TRBV21-1 is marked as a pseudogene. Sequencing used peripheral blood. The receptor was isolated from a man aged 65-85 years in a cohort sampled during active COVID-19. The CDR3 here is CASNSYEQYF. The CDR3 DNA reads TGTGCCAGCAACAGCTACGAGCAGTACTTC.